The entry that follows covers one T cell receptor (beta chain) sequence. The data are from a study of Ad26.COV2.S vaccination and SARS-CoV-2 variants. Treatment meaning: around 19 received Ad26.COV2.S at low or high dose, single or two shots; 5 received placebo; per-sample allocation not given. Following the first vaccine or placebo injection, samples were taken on day 63. It was Wuhan-strain SARS-CoV-2 spike that the Ad26 vaccine vector expressed. The V segment lost 4 bases and the J segment 8 bases; nucleotides outside the gene matches: 6. Germline V lookup: CDR1 SGHTA, CDR2 FQGNSA. The CDR3 runs 14 residues. TCRdb keeps only in-frame clones here, not all; method: immunoSEQ multiplex PCR. The sample contains around 450,000 clones, 89% of which appear only once.

This chain joins TRBV7-2 and TRBJ1-4; 8 bases fit TRBD1. Sequenced here: peripheral blood, sampled in a trial of Ad26.COV2.S vaccine versus placebo. The receptor comes from a person between 18 and 65 years old who received the Ad26.COV2.S COVID-19 vaccine or a placebo. The CDR3 loop reads CASSSDRGPEKLFF. Written as DNA, the CDR3 is TGTGCCAGCAGCTCCGACAGGGGCCCCGAAAAACTGTTTTTT.